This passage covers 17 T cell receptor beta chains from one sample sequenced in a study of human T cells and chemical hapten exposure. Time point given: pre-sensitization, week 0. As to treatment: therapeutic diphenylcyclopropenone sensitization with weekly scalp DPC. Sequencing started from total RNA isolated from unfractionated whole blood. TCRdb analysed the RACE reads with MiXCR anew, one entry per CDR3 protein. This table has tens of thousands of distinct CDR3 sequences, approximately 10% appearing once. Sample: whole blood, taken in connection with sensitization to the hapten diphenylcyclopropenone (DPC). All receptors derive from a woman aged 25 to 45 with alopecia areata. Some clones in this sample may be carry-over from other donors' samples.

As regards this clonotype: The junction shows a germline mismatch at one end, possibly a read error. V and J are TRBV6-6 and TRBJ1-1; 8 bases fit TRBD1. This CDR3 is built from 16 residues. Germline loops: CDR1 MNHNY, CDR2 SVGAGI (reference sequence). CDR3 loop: CASSHSRIDRGSEAFF. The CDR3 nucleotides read TGTGCCAGCAGTCACTCCCGTATCGACAGGGGATCTGAAGCTTTCTTT.

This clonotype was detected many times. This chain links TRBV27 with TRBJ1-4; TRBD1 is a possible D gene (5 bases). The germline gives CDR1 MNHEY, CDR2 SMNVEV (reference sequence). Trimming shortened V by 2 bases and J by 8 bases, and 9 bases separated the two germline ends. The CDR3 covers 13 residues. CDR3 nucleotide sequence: TGTGCCAGCAGTTTAGGGCGGGGGGAAAAACTGTTTTTT. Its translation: CASSLGRGEKLFF.

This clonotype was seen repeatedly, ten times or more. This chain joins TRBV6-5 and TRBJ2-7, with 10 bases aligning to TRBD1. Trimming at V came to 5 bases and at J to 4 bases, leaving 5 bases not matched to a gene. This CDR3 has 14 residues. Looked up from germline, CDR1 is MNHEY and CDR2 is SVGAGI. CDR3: CASSTGQGLYEQYF. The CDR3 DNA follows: TGTGCCAGCAGTACGGGACAGGGGCTTTACGAGCAGTACTTC.

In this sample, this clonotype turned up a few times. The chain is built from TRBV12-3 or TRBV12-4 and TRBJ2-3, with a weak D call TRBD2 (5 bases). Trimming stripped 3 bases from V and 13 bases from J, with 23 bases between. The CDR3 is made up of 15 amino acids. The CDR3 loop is CASSLRAGRRRIEYF. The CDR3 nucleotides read TGTGCCAGCAGTTTGAGGGCCGGGCGCCGTAGGATAGAGTATTTT.

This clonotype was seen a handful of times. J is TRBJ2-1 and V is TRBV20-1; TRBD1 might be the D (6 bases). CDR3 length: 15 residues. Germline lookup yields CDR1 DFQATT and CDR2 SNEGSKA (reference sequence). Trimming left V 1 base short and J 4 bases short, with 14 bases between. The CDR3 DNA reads TGCAGTGCTAGAGCCGACAGGAGATCGTACAATGAGCAGTTCTTC. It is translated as CSARADRRSYNEQFF.

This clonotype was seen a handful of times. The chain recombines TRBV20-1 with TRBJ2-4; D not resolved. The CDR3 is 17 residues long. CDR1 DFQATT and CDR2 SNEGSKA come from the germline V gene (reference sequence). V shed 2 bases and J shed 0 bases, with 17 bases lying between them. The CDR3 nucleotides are TGCAGTGCTAGATCCTTAGACTCGAACCGAGCCAAAAACATTCAGTACTTC. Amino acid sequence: CSARSLDSNRAKNIQYF.

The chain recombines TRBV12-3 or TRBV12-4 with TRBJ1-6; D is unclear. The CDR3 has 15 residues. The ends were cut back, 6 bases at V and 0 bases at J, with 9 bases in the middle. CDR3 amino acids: CASSLGSSYNSPLHF. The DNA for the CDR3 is TGTGCCAGCAGCCTGGGTAGCTCCTATAATTCACCCCTCCACTTT.

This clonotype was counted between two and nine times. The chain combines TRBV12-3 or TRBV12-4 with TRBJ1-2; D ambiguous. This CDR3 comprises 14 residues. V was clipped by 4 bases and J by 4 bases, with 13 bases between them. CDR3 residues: CASSWGGGPYGYTF. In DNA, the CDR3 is TGTGCCAGCAGTTGGGGTGGAGGGCCCTATGGCTACACCTTC.

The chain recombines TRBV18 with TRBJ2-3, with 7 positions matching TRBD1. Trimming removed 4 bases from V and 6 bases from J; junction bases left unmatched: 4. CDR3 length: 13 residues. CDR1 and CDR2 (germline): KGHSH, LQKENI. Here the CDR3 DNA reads TGTGCCAGCTCACTCACACAGGGGGATACGCAGTATTTT. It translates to CASSLTQGDTQYF.

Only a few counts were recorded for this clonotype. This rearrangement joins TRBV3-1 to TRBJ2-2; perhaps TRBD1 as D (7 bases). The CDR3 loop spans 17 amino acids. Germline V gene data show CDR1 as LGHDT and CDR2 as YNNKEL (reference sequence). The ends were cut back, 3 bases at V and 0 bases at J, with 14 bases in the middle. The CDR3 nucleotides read TGTGCCAGCAGCCAGCCCAGGGGGACTTCGAACACCGGGGAGCTGTTTTTT. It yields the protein CASSQPRGTSNTGELFF. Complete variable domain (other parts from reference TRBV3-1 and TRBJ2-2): DTAVSQTPKYLVTQMGNDKSIKCEQNLGHDTMYWYKQDSKKFLKIMFSYNNKELIINETVPNRFSPKSPDKAHLNLHINSLELGDSAVYFCASSQPRGTSNTGELFFGEGSRLTVL.

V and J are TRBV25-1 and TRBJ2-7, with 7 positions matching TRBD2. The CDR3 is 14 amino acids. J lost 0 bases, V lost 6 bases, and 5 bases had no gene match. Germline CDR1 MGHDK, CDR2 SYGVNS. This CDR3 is CASSPGGCSYEQYF. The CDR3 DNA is TGTGCCAGCAGCCCGGGGGGTTGCTCCTACGAGCAGTACTTC.

CDR3 sequence (DNA): TGTGCCAGCAGCCAAGATACCTGGACGCAGTATTTT. This encodes CASSQDTWTQYF. The chain uses TRBV3-1 and TRBJ2-3; D is unclear. The CDR3 consists of 12 residues. Trimming left V 0 bases short and J 9 bases short, with 7 bases between. The germline V gene encodes CDR1 LGHDT and CDR2 YNNKEL (reference sequence).

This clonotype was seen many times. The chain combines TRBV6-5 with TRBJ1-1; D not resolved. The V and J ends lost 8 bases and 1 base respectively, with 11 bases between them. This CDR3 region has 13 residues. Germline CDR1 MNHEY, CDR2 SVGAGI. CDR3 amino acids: CASLGIQNTEAFF. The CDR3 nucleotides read TGTGCCAGCCTAGGGATACAGAACACTGAAGCTTTCTTT.

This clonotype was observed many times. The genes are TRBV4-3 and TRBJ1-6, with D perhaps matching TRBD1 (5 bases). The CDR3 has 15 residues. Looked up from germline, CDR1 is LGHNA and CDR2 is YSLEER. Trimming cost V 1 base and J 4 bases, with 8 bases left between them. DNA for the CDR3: TGCGCCAGCAGCCAAGTTAAGGGGTATAATTCACCCCTCCACTTT. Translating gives CASSQVKGYNSPLHF.

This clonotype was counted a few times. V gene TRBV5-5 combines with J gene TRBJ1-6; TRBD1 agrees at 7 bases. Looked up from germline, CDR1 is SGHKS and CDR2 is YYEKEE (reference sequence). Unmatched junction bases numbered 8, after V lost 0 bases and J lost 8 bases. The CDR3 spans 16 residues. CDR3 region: CASSLGRGGGDSPLHF. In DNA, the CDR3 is TGTGCCAGCAGCTTGGGAAGAGGGGGCGGCGATTCACCCCTCCACTTT.

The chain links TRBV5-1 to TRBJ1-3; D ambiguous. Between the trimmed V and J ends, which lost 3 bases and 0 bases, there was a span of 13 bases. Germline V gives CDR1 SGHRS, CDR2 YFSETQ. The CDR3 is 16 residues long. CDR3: CASSSASVFSGNTIYF. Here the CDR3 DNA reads TGCGCCAGCAGCTCAGCATCGGTCTTCTCTGGAAACACCATATATTTT. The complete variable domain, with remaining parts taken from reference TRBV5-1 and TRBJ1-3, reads KAGVTQTPRYLIKTRGQQVTLSCSPISGHRSVSWYQQTPGQGLQFLFEYFSETQRNKGNFPGRFSGRQFSNSRSEMNVSTLELGDSALYLCASSSASVFSGNTIYFGEGSWLTVV.

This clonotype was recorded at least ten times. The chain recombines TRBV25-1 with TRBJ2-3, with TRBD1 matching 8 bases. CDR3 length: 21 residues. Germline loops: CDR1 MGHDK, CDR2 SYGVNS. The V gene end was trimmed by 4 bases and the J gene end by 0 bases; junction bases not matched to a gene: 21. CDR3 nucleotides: TGTGCCAGCAGTGGCTGGGGGGACAGGAGCGGCCTCGGCACTAGCACAGATACGCAGTATTTT. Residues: CASSGWGDRSGLGTSTDTQYF.